One sample yielded the 23 T cell receptor beta chains listed below, sequenced in a study of T cell responses to AZD1222 COVID-19 vaccine. The repertoire was sequenced with immunoSEQ multiplex PCR; TCRdb's copy has only in-frame clones and lacks some. The data contain fewer than 120,000 clones, 87% of them singletons. Here the sequenced sample was peripheral blood, taken on day 0 of AZD1222 vaccination. The receptors derive from an adult in good health.

This chain uses TRBV20-1 with TRBJ1-3, with unresolved D. The CDR3 contains 11 residues. CDR1 DFQATT and CDR2 SNEGSKA come from the germline V gene (reference sequence). V lost 3 bases and J lost 6, with 6 bases in between. CDR3 residues: CSARAQNTIYF. In DNA form, the CDR3 reads TGCAGTGCTAGGGCTCAAAACACCATATATTTT.

As concerns this clone: The sample has other DNA sequences that encode this CDR3 too. This CDR3 is CASSRTVMNTEAFF. The CDR3 DNA is TGTGCCAGCAGCCGTACAGTAATGAACACTGAAGCTTTCTTT. The J gene is TRBJ1-1, the V gene TRBV7-9; D not certain. This CDR3 has 14 amino acids. In germline, CDR1 is SEHNR, CDR2 FQNEAQ (reference sequence). V lost 5 bases and J 0 bases, leaving 10 bases between the germline ends.

The chain uses TRBV11-3 and TRBJ2-1, with D tentatively TRBD2 (5 bases). Per germline, CDR1 SGHNT and CDR2 YENEEA. V lost 5 bases to trimming and J lost 6 bases, with 14 bases between them. This CDR3 is 14 amino acids long. The CDR3 DNA is TGTGCCAGCAGCCCAACCCGGGATGGCAATGAGCAGTTCTTC. The encoded protein is CASSPTRDGNEQFF.

The chain couples TRBV6-1 to TRBJ2-5, with 8 bases aligning to TRBD1. The trim removed 1 base at V and 4 bases at J, leaving 2 bases unmatched. The CDR3 is made up of 14 amino acids. Germline CDR1 reads MNHNS; CDR2 reads SASEGT. The DNA of the CDR3 is TGTGCCAGCAGTGAAGACAGGGGGGTAGAGACCCAGTACTTC. Translated, it gives CASSEDRGVETQYF.

V is TRBV2 and J is TRBJ2-1; 10 bases line up with TRBD2. CDR1 and CDR2 (germline): SNHLY, FYNNEI. The CDR3 loop spans 15 amino acids. V trimming: 2 bases; J trimming: 6 bases; junction bases outside the gene matches: 4. The CDR3 sequence: CASSEWLAGANEQFF. The CDR3 DNA sequence: TGTGCCAGCAGTGAATGGCTAGCGGGAGCCAATGAGCAGTTCTTC.

The chain uses TRBV2 and TRBJ1-5; tentatively, D is TRBD1 (5 bases). Germline lookup yields CDR1 SNHLY and CDR2 FYNNEI. The CDR3 runs to 13 residues. V was shortened by 5 bases and J by 6 bases, with 11 bases between the two germline ends. CDR3 residues: CASSFERGQPQHF. As DNA, the CDR3 is TGTGCCAGCAGTTTCGAGAGGGGTCAGCCCCAGCATTTT.

This chain links TRBV11-3 with TRBJ2-3; D remains unclear. Germline V gives CDR1 SGHNT, CDR2 YENEEA. The CDR3 has 14 residues. Trimming removed 3 bases at V and 0 bases at J, with 7 bases between. The CDR3 DNA reads TGTGCCAGCAGCTTGTCCGCTAGCACAGATACGCAGTATTTT. The encoded protein is CASSLSASTDTQYF.

This rearrangement joins TRBV28 to TRBJ2-7; 9 bases are shared with TRBD1. The CDR3 is 15 residues long. Trimming took 7 bases from V and 2 from J; bases not matched to a gene: 9. Germline values: CDR1 MDHEN, CDR2 SYDVKM. The DNA of the CDR3 is TGTGCCAGCAATTCCGCCGGGACAGGGACCTACGAGCAGTACTTC. Protein sequence: CASNSAGTGTYEQYF.

J is TRBJ1-3 and V is TRBV6-2 or TRBV6-3; a possible D gene is TRBD1 (6 bases). The CDR3 extends over 15 amino acids. Germline V gives CDR1 MNHEY, CDR2 SVGEGT. V lost 6 bases and J lost 1, with 13 bases in between. This chain's CDR3 is CASSPTGRSGNTIYF. CDR3 DNA sequence: TGTGCCAGCAGCCCAACAGGGAGATCTGGAAACACCATATATTTT.

This chain links TRBV6-4 with TRBJ2-3; perhaps TRBD1 as D (7 bases). Germline V gene lookup returns CDR1 MRHNA and CDR2 SNTAGT. There are 14 residues in the CDR3. Deletions cut 6 bases from V and 5 bases from J, with 15 bases between. The CDR3 reads CASSHRGLEDTQYF. CDR3 sequence (DNA): TGTGCCAGCAGCCACAGGGGACTGGAAGATACGCAGTATTTT.

This clone was detected only once. The V call is TRBV15, the J call TRBJ2-1; 9 bases fit TRBD1. Germline loops: CDR1 LNHNV, CDR2 YYDKDF (reference sequence). The CDR3 covers 15 residues. The V gene end was trimmed by 3 bases and the J gene end by 10 bases; junction bases not matched to a gene: 10. This CDR3 is CATSSSGTGKREQFF. The CDR3 DNA is TGTGCCACCAGCAGCTCCGGGACAGGGAAGCGCGAGCAGTTCTTC. The full variable domain, completed using reference TRBV15 and TRBJ2-1, is DAMVIQNPRYQVTQFGKPVTLSCSQTLNHNVMYWYQQKSSQAPKLLFHYYDKDFNNEADTPDNFQSRRPNTSFCFLDIRSPGLGDTAMYLCATSSSGTGKREQFFGPGTRLTVL.

J is TRBJ1-1 and V is TRBV28, with no clear D. Trimming removed 7 bases from V and 1 base from J, with 16 bases in between. Germline V CDR1 and CDR2: MDHEN, SYDVKM. The CDR3 consists of 15 residues. The CDR3: CASIILRGGNTEAFF. CDR3 nucleotide sequence: TGTGCCAGCATCATTTTACGAGGAGGGAACACTGAAGCTTTCTTT.

The chain links TRBV7-9 to TRBJ1-1; D perhaps matches TRBD1 (5 bases). Germline V gene sequence: CDR1 SEHNR, CDR2 FQNEAQ (reference sequence). V lost 1 base, J lost 5 bases, and 11 bases lay in between. There are 14 residues in the CDR3. The CDR3 DNA is TGTGCCAGCAGCTTAGACACCCGGGGGACTGAAGCTTTCTTT. This codes for CASSLDTRGTEAFF.

This rearrangement joins TRBV19 to TRBJ1-1; D not certain. V shed 5 bases and J shed 5 bases, with 18 bases lying between them. The CDR3 has 15 amino acids. CDR1 and CDR2 (germline): LNHDA, SQIVND (reference sequence). The CDR3 nucleotides read TGTGCCAGTAGTCTTGGTTCACAGCGTCGAACTGAAGCTTTCTTT. Translated: CASSLGSQRRTEAFF.

The V call is TRBV19, the J call TRBJ2-2; 9 bases map to TRBD1. V lost 4 bases to trimming and J lost 5 bases; unmatched junction nucleotides: 5. Germline lookup yields CDR1 LNHDA and CDR2 SQIVND (reference sequence). CDR3 length: 15 amino acids. The CDR3 bases are TGTGCCAGTAGTAGCAGGACAGGGGTTACCGGGGAGCTGTTTTTT. Its protein is CASSSRTGVTGELFF.

On this clone itself: Other nucleotide sequences from this sample produce the same CDR3. The gene calls are TRBV7-9 and TRBJ1-6, with D possibly being TRBD1 (5 bases). Trimming shortened V by 1 base and J by 10 bases, and 11 bases separated the two germline ends. This CDR3 comprises 14 residues. The germline CDR1 and CDR2 sequences are SEHNR and FQNEAQ (reference sequence). CDR3 nucleotides: TGTGCCAGCAGCTTAGGTGGGGCCGGGTCACCCCTCCACTTT. It codes for CASSLGGAGSPLHF. Variable domain in full (rest from reference TRBV7-9 and TRBJ1-6): DTGVSQNPRHKITKRGQNVTFRCDPISEHNRLYWYRQTLGQGPEFLTYFQNEAQLEKSRLLSDRFSAERPKGSFSTLEIQRTEQGDSAMYLCASSLGGAGSPLHFGNGTRLTVT.

The V call is TRBV29-1, the J call TRBJ1-1, with D tentatively TRBD1 (6 bases). From germline, CDR1 is SQVTM and CDR2 ANQGSEA. V dropped 6 bases and J dropped 0 bases, with 11 bases sitting between them. This CDR3 spans 13 amino acids. The CDR3 reads CSVGQTMNTEAFF. In DNA form, the CDR3 reads TGCAGCGTAGGACAGACCATGAACACTGAAGCTTTCTTT. Full variable domain (remainder filled in from reference TRBV29-1 and TRBJ1-1): SAVISQKPSRDICQRGTSLTIQCQVDSQVTMMFWYRQQPGQSLTLIATANQGSEATYESGFVIDKFPISRPNLTFSTLTVSNMSPEDSSIYLCSVGQTMNTEAFFGQGTRLTVV.

The chain links TRBV5-5 to TRBJ2-1, with no clear D. Germline V gives CDR1 SGHKS, CDR2 YYEKEE (reference sequence). The CDR3 loop spans 14 amino acids. The V gene lost 3 bases and the J gene lost 1 base, with 8 bases spanning the gap. CDR3 protein: CASSWGNSYNEQFF. The CDR3 bases are TGTGCCAGCAGCTGGGGAAATTCCTACAATGAGCAGTTCTTC.

The chain carries TRBV29-1 and TRBJ2-7, with TRBD1 identical over 9 bases. With 6 bases clipped from V and 6 bases from J, the junction kept 9 bases outside the gene matches. The germline V gene has CDR1 SQVTM and CDR2 ANQGSEA. This CDR3 contains 13 residues. The CDR3 bases are TGCAGCGTGGAGGGACAGGGCCGTCTCGAGCAGTACTTC. Amino acid sequence: CSVEGQGRLEQYF.

V is TRBV6-4 and J is TRBJ2-7, with 7 bases identical to TRBD2. The germline gives CDR1 MRHNA, CDR2 SNTAGT. After removal of 0 bases from V and 0 bases from J, the junction contained 8 bases not matched to a gene. The CDR3 is made up of 17 amino acids. CDR3 loop: CASSDSEAGRSSYEQYF. The CDR3 nucleotides are TGTGCCAGCAGTGACTCGGAAGCGGGACGGAGCTCCTACGAGCAGTACTTC.

The genes are TRBV9 and TRBJ2-2; 7 nucleotides agree with TRBD2. The CDR3 has 17 residues. The V gene's germline CDR1 is SGDLS and CDR2 YYNGEE. The V segment lost 0 bases and the J segment 7 bases; nucleotides outside the gene matches: 12. CDR3 amino acids: CASSVDTAGKTHGELFF. CDR3 coding DNA: TGTGCCAGCAGCGTAGATACAGCGGGAAAGACCCACGGGGAGCTGTTTTTT.

V is TRBV6-1 and J is TRBJ2-7; TRBD1 might be the D (6 bases). V lost 3 bases, J lost 5 bases, and 14 bases lay in between. Germline V CDR1 and CDR2: MNHNS, SASEGT. The CDR3 contains 14 residues. CDR3: CASSDSGANNEQYF. The CDR3 region has the DNA TGTGCCAGCAGTGATTCAGGGGCCAATAACGAGCAGTACTTC.

The chain carries TRBV19 and TRBJ1-1; no clear D gene. The CDR3 is 15 amino acids. Looked up from germline, CDR1 is LNHDA and CDR2 is SQIVND (reference sequence). Trimming took 5 bases from V and 4 from J, leaving 17 bases between them. The CDR3 DNA is TGTGCCAGTAGTCCACCCGGTGAGGGTTTCACTGAAGCTTTCTTT. Translation: CASSPPGEGFTEAFF.